Detailed here is one TCR beta chain. V was shortened by 3 bases and J by 0 bases, with 6 bases between the two germline ends. The CDR3 sequence is 14 residues long. Germline V lookup: CDR1 KGHSH, CDR2 LQKENI. Produced via immunoSEQ multiplex PCR; TCRdb's table is partial and in-frame only. The sample lists about 23,000 clones, 86% occurring once. The sample comes from a study of T cell changes during pregnancy in multiple sclerosis. Here the sequenced sample was CD4+ T cells from peripheral blood mononuclear cells, taken in the first trimester of pregnancy. This receptor was taken from a female donor in good health, enrolled as a control in a pregnancy study. J is TRBJ1-5 and V is TRBV18; D not resolved. The CDR3 loop is CASSPVVSNQPQHF. The CDR3 nucleotides read TGTGCCAGCTCACCCGTAGTTAGCAATCAGCCCCAGCATTTT.